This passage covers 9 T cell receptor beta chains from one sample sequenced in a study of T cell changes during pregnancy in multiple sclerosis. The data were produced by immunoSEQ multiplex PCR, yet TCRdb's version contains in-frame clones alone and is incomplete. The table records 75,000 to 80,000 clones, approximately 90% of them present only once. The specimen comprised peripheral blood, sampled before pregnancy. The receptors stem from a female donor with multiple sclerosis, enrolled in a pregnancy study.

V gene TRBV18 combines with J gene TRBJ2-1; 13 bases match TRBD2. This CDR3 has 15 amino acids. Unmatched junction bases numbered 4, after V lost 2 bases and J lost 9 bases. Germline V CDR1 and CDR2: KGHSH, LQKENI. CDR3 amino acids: CASSPGLAGVVEQFF. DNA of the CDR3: TGTGCCAGCTCACCAGGACTAGCGGGGGTAGTTGAGCAGTTCTTC.

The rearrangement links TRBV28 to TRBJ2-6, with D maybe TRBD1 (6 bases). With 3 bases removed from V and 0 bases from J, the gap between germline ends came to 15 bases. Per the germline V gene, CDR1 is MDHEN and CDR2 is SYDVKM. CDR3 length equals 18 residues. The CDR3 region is CASSFPGRGPSGANVLTF. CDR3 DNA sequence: TGTGCCAGCAGTTTCCCTGGCAGGGGACCCTCTGGGGCCAACGTCCTGACTTTC.

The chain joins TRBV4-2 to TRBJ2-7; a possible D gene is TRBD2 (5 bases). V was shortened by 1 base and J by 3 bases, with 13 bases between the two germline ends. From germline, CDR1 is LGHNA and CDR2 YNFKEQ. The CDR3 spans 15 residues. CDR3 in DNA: TGTGCCAGCAGCCAAGGTGGGGAGATGGTCTACGAGCAGTACTTC. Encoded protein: CASSQGGEMVYEQYF.

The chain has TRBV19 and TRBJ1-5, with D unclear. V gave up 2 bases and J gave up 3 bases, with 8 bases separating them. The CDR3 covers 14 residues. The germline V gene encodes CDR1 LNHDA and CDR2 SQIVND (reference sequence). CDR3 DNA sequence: TGTGCCAGTAGTATATGGCGGATCAATCAGCCCCAGCATTTT. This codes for CASSIWRINQPQHF.

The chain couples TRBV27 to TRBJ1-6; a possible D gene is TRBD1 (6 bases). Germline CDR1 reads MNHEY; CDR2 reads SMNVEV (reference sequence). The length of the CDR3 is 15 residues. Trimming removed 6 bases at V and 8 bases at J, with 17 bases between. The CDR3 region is CASSPGVLGYSPLHF. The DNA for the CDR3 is TGTGCCAGCAGCCCAGGGGTCTTGGGGTATTCACCCCTCCACTTT.

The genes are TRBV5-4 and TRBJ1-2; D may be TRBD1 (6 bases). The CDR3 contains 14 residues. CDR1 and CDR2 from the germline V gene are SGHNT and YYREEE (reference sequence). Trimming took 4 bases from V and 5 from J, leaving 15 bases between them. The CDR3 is CASSIPQGAYGYTF. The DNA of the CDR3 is TGTGCCAGCAGCATCCCACAGGGAGCTTATGGCTACACCTTC.

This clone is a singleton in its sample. CDR3 in amino acids: CASSLVPGQEVIGYGYTF. For the CDR3, the DNA is TGTGCCAGCAGCTTAGTCCCTGGACAGGAGGTCATCGGGTATGGCTACACCTTC. The chain links TRBV7-2 to TRBJ1-2, with 7 bases lining up with TRBD1. Trimming removed 1 base from V and 5 bases from J; junction bases left unmatched: 16. Looked up from germline, CDR1 is SGHTA and CDR2 is FQGNSA. The CDR3 extends over 18 amino acids.

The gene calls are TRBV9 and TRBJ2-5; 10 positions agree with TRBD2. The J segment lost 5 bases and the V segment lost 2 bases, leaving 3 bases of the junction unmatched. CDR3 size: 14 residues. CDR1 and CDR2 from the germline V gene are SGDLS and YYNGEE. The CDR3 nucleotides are TGTGCCAGCAGCGTCCTAGCGGGAGCTGAGACCCAGTACTTC. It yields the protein CASSVLAGAETQYF. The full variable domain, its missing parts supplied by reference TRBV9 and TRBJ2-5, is DSGVTQTPKHLITATGQRVTLRCSPRSGDLSVYWYQQSLDQGLQFLIQYYNGEERAKGNILERFSAQQFPDLHSELNLSSLELGDSALYFCASSVLAGAETQYFGPGTRLLVL.

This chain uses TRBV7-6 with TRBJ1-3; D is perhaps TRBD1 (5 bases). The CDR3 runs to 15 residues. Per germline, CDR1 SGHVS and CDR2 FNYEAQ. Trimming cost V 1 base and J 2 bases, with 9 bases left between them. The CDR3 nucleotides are TGTGCCAGCAGCTTAGTGTCGACAGCTGGAAACACCATATATTTT. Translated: CASSLVSTAGNTIYF.